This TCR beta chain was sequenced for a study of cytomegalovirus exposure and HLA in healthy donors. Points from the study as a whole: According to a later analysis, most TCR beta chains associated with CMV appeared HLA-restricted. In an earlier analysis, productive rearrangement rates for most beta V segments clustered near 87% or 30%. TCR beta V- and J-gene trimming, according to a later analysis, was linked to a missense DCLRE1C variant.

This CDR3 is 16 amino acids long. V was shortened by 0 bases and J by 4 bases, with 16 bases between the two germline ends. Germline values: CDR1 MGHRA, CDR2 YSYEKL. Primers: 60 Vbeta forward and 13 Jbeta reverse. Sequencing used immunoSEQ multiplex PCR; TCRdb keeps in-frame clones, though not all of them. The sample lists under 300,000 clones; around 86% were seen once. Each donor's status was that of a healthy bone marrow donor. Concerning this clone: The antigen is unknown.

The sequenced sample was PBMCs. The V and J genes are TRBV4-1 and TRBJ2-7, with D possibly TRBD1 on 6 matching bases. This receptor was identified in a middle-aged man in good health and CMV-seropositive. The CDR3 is CASSQDSTGYLYEQYF. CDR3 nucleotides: TGCGCCAGCAGCCAAGATAGTACAGGGTATTTGTACGAGCAGTACTTC.